This TCR beta chain was sequenced in a study of T cell changes during pregnancy in multiple sclerosis. Between the trimmed V and J ends, which lost 5 bases and 2 bases, there was a span of 9 bases. The CDR3 contains 12 residues. Germline V gene sequence: CDR1 SQVTM, CDR2 ANQGSEA. The table came from immunoSEQ multiplex PCR; TCRdb's copy has only in-frame clones and leaves some out. The sample lists approximately 51,000 clones; roughly 94% were seen once. This chain connects TRBV29-1 to TRBJ1-1; no clear D. Sequenced material: CD4+ T cells from peripheral blood mononuclear cells, taken in the second trimester of pregnancy. This sequence originates from a female donor with multiple sclerosis, enrolled in a pregnancy study. CDR3 DNA sequence: TGCAGCGTTAAGACACGTAACACTGAAGCTTTCTTT. It encodes CSVKTRNTEAFF.